A single sample is the source of the 4 T cell receptor beta chains below, sequenced in a study of T-cell reconstitution after alpha-beta-depleted transplantation in children. As it was prepared, the TCRbeta library received unique molecular identifiers. TCRdb reprocessed the PCR reads via MiXCR and lists one record per CDR3 protein. Of 75,000 to 80,000 distinct CDR3 sequences in the sample, around 18% are singletons; the top ten hold about half. The source material was PBMCs, mostly from graft donor cells, sampled 360 days after TCRalphabeta/CD19-depleted stem cell transplant. These receptor sequences come from a male patient between 2 and 10 years old who had a stem cell transplant for acute lymphoblastic leukemia, so the T cells may come from the graft donor.

The rearrangement links TRBV19 to TRBJ2-3, with 8 nucleotides matching TRBD2. The CDR3 extends over 14 amino acids. Germline CDR1 LNHDA, CDR2 SQIVND (reference sequence). V dropped 5 bases and J dropped 3; count of bases not matched to a gene: 4. The CDR3 spells CASSPGGGTDTQYF. CDR3 coding DNA: TGTGCCAGTAGTCCGGGAGGGGGGACAGATACGCAGTATTTT.

The table lists this clonotype with a few counts. V usage is TRBV10-2 and J usage is TRBJ2-7; the D gene is possibly TRBD2 (6 bases). V shed 6 bases and J shed 12 bases, with 15 bases lying between them. Germline assignment: CDR1 WSHSY and CDR2 SAAADI. The CDR3 spans 11 residues. The CDR3 bases are TGCGCCAGCAGCAAGGACTACCCGCGGTACTTC. Its translation: CASSKDYPRYF.

This clonotype was counted only a few times. The rearrangement uses TRBV3-1 and TRBJ2-1; 9 bases map to TRBD2. The CDR3 runs 15 residues. The junction had 7 bases not matched to a gene; V was cut back by 3 bases and J by 7 bases. Germline V gives CDR1 LGHDT, CDR2 YNNKEL (reference sequence). CDR3 coding DNA: TGTGCCAGCAGCCAGTGGGCTAGCGGGGCGAATGAGCAGTTCTTC. It translates to CASSQWASGANEQFF.

This clonotype was recorded a few times. V is TRBV12-3 or TRBV12-4 and J is TRBJ2-7; TRBD2 agrees at 13 bases. V was clipped by 6 bases and J by 2 bases; unmatched bases: 13. This CDR3 contains 18 residues. CDR3 bases: TGTGCCAGCAGCATGAGATCTTGGACTAGCGGGAGAGCCTACGAGCAGTACTTC. The encoded protein is CASSMRSWTSGRAYEQYF.